The T cell receptor beta chain described here comes from a study of shared clonotypes between healthy human individuals. The study, taken as a whole, reports: There were few donors, and this limited the genetic and exposure-history diversity represented.

CDR3 size: 15 residues. CDR1 SGHRS and CDR2 YFSETQ come from the germline V gene. V lost 4 bases, J lost 0 bases, and 10 bases lay in between. Clones were read by immunoSEQ multiplex PCR, and TCRdb kept only the in-frame ones, dropping some. The sample has 300,000 to 350,000 clones, around 70% seen once; the top ten hold more than 9%. For this clone: Its antigen is unknown.

This chain joins TRBV5-1 and TRBJ2-2; D is unresolved. Specimen: memory CD4+ T cells sorted from blood. Subset of the sample: CD45RA-negative fraction. This clonotype was sampled from a man aged 30-40 years in good health. Written as DNA, the CDR3 is TGCGCCAGCAGCGTCCGAGGTTCGAACACCGGGGAGCTGTTTTTT. Its translation is CASSVRGSNTGELFF.